The 5 T cell receptor beta chains given below trace back to one sample, sequenced in a study of OX40 agonist ivuxolimab in advanced cancers. Clones were read by immunoSEQ multiplex PCR, and TCRdb kept only the in-frame ones, dropping some. Of 60,000 to 75,000 clones listed, almost 85% were seen once; the top ten hold 7.5% to 9%. Sequenced here: CD4+ or CD8+ T cells sorted from blood, sampled in a trial of the OX40 agonist ivuxolimab. These receptors originate from an adult with an advanced solid tumor such as melanoma, head and neck, liver or kidney cancer.

J is TRBJ1-3 and V is TRBV7-9; no firm D call. Per the germline V gene, CDR1 is SEHNR and CDR2 is FQNEAQ (reference sequence). V lost 5 bases, J lost 2 bases, and 7 bases lay in between. The CDR3 runs 13 residues. The CDR3 DNA reads TGTGCCAGCAGCGCCAAAGCTGGAAACACCATATATTTT. Protein sequence: CASSAKAGNTIYF.

This clone was counted once. The chain carries TRBV7-2 and TRBJ1-2; no firm D call. The CDR3 has 11 residues. CDR1 and CDR2 (germline): SGHTA, FQGNSA. Trimming removed 0 bases from V and 4 bases from J, with 0 bases in between. DNA for the CDR3: TGTGCCAGCAGCTTAGCCTATGGCTACACCTTC. Translated: CASSLAYGYTF.

The chain is built from TRBV18 and TRBJ2-6; TRBD2 is a possible D gene (5 bases). The CDR3 runs to 15 residues. The germline V gene has CDR1 KGHSH and CDR2 LQKENI. Trimming removed 3 bases at V and 0 bases at J, with 6 bases between. The CDR3 loop reads CASSPDFSGANVLTF. Here the CDR3 DNA reads TGTGCCAGCTCACCGGACTTCTCTGGGGCCAACGTCCTGACTTTC.

V is TRBV5-5 and J is TRBJ1-2, with D uncertain. The germline V gene has CDR1 SGHKS and CDR2 YYEKEE (reference sequence). This CDR3 has 12 amino acids. Trimming removed 1 base from V and 8 bases from J, with 9 bases in between. For the CDR3, the DNA is TGTGCCAGCAGCTTGTGGGATCGGGGCTACACCTTC. It translates to CASSLWDRGYTF.

The chain is built from TRBV6-6 and TRBJ2-7; unclear D gene. The ends were cut back, 5 bases at V and 0 bases at J, with 11 bases in the middle. Per germline, CDR1 MNHNY and CDR2 SVGAGI (reference sequence). This CDR3 is 14 amino acids long. The DNA of the CDR3 is TGTGCCAGCAGTGGGCACCCGAGCTCCTACGAGCAGTACTTC. This gives the protein CASSGHPSSYEQYF.